This is a list of T cell receptor beta chains from one sample in a study of high-grade serous ovarian cancer treatment subgroups. The assay was immunoSEQ multiplex PCR, and TCRdb's table has in-frame clones only and misses some. The table has about 40,000 clones, 75% to 85% seen once. The source material was tumor tissue. These receptors originate from a human donor with high-grade serous ovarian cancer. Both conserved end residues are part of each CDR3. A D gene is named only where the DNA matches it firmly. The size of a clone is reported for some rows only, either as once, few or many, or as a class for expanded clones.

size	V	J	D	CDR3	DNA
NA	TRBV27	TRBJ2-7	NA	CASRMTGPRGYEQYF	TGTGCCAGCAGGATGACCGGGCCCAGGGGCTACGAGCAGTACTTC
NA	TRBV27	TRBJ2-3	NA	CASSRAVGTDTQYF	TGTGCCAGCAGCCGAGCCGTTGGCACAGATACGCAGTATTTT
NA	TRBV4-1	TRBJ2-5	TRBD1	CASSQDFGDRAQETQYF	TGCGCCAGCAGCCAAGATTTCGGGGACAGGGCGCAAGAGACCCAGTACTTC
NA	TRBV29-1	TRBJ2-2	NA	CSVERGESRELFF	TGCAGCGTTGAAAGGGGGGAATCTAGGGAGCTGTTTTTT
NA	TRBV18	TRBJ2-7	TRBD2	CASSPGSGAHEQYF	TGTGCCAGCTCACCAGGAAGCGGGGCGCACGAGCAGTACTTC
few	TRBV6-5	TRBJ2-4	NA	CASSSWDLKNIQYF	TGTGCCAGCAGTTCTTGGGACCTCAAAAACATTCAGTACTTC
NA	TRBV7-9	TRBJ2-7	NA	CASSLDSPFYEQYF	TGTGCCAGCAGCTTGGACAGCCCTTTCTACGAGCAGTACTTC
NA	TRBV10-2	TRBJ1-2	TRBD1	CASSRDRENGYTF	TGCGCCAGCAGCCGCGACAGGGAGAATGGCTACACCTTC
once	TRBV7-9	TRBJ2-5	NA	CASSLASDETQYF	TGTGCCAGCAGCTTAGCCAGCGATGAGACCCAGTACTTC
NA	TRBV11-1	TRBJ2-4	NA	CASSLSGAAKNIQYF	TGTGCCAGCAGCTTATCGGGGGCAGCCAAAAACATTCAGTACTTC
few	TRBV7-2	TRBJ1-2	NA	CASSSAGSNGYTF	TGTGCCAGCAGCTCTGCAGGGTCGAATGGCTACACCTTC
NA	TRBV4-2	TRBJ2-1	NA	CASSQEARDNEQFF	TGTGCCAGCAGCCAAGAAGCACGGGACAATGAGCAGTTCTTC
NA	TRBV4-3	TRBJ2-1	NA	CASSPDSTSYNEQFF	TGCGCCAGCAGCCCGGACAGTACTTCCTACAATGAGCAGTTCTTC
NA	TRBV4-1	TRBJ2-5	TRBD2	CASSRSGRKETQYF	TGCGCCAGCAGCCGGAGCGGGAGGAAGGAGACCCAGTACTTC
NA	TRBV9	TRBJ2-1	TRBD1	CASTQPRPDRGLYNEQFF	TGTGCCAGCACCCAGCCACGTCCGGACAGGGGCCTCTACAATGAGCAGTTCTTC
NA	TRBV11-2	TRBJ1-3	NA	CASSSRGQGGNTIYF	TGTGCCAGCAGCTCCCGAGGGCAGGGTGGAAACACCATATATTTT
few	TRBV5-1	TRBJ2-7	TRBD1	CASSLGHRDRNYEQYF	TGCGCCAGCAGCTTGGGGCACCGGGACAGGAACTACGAGCAGTACTTC
NA	TRBV27	TRBJ2-6	NA	CASGDRTQTFSGANVLTF	TGTGCCAGCGGAGATCGGACACAGACATTCTCTGGGGCCAACGTCCTGACTTTC